This T cell receptor beta chain was obtained from a study of graft-versus-host responses after intestinal transplantation. Sequencing used immunoSEQ multiplex PCR; TCRdb keeps in-frame clones, though not all of them. The sample lists tens of thousands of clones, over 80% seen once, with around two fifths in the top ten. The CDR3 is 20 amino acids. Germline CDR1 and CDR2: MDHEN and SYDVKM. Trimming pared 1 base from V and 1 base from J, leaving 23 bases between. The material was PBMCs, obtained about 260 days after intestinal transplant. This chain links TRBV28 with TRBJ1-3, with D perhaps matching TRBD1 (5 bases). The sequence derives from a human patient who received an intestinal transplant, so some T cells may come from the graft donor. The chain's CDR3 is CASSLSLSLTAKGSGNTIYF. The CDR3 DNA sequence: TGTGCCAGCAGTTTATCGCTCTCTTTGACAGCCAAGGGGTCTGGAAACACCATATATTTT.